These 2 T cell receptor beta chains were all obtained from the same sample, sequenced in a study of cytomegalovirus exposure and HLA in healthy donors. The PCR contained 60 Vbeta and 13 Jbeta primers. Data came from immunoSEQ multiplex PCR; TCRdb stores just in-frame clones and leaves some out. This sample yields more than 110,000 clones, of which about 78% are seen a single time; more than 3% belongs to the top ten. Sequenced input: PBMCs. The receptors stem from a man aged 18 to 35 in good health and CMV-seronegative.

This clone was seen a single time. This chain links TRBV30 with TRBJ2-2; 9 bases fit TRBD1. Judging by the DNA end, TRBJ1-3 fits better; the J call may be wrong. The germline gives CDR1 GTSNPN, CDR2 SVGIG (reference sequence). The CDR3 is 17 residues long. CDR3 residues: CAWSVPLTGGFGNTIYF. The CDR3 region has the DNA TGTGCCTGGAGCGTCCCATTGACAGGGGGATTTGGAAACACCATATATTTT.

The CDR3 is CASSQERRVYEQYF. CDR3 sequence (DNA): TGCGCCAGCAGCCAAGAACGGCGGGTCTACGAGCAGTACTTC. The V gene is TRBV4-1, the J gene TRBJ2-7; TRBD2 might be the D (5 bases). Germline CDR1 and CDR2: MGHRA and YSYEKL. The CDR3 runs to 14 residues. V lost 0 bases and J 3 bases, leaving 9 bases between the germline ends.